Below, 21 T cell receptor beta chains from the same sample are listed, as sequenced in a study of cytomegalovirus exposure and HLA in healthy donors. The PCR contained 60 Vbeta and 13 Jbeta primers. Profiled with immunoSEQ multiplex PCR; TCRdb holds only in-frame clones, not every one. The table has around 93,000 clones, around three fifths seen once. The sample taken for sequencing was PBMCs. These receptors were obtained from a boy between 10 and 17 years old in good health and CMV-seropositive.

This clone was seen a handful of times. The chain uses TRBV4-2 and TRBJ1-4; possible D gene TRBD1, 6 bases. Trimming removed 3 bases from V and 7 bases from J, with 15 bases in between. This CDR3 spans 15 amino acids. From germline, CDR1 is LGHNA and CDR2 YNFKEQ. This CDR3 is CASSQATGGGEKLFF. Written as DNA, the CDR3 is TGTGCCAGCAGCCAGGCGACAGGCGGGGGTGAAAAACTGTTTTTT.

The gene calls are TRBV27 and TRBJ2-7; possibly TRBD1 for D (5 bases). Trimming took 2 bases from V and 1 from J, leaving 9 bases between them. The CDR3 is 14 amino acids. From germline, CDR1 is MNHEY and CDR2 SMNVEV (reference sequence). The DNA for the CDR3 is TGTGCCAGCAGTTTAACAGGATCATCCTACGAGCAGTACTTC. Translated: CASSLTGSSYEQYF.

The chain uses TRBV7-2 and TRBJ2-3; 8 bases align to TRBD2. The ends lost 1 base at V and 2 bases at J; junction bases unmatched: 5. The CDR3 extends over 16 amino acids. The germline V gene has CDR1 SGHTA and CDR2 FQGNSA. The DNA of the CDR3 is TGTGCCAGCAGCTTAGGGTCAGCGGGGGTCACAGATACGCAGTATTTT. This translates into CASSLGSAGVTDTQYF. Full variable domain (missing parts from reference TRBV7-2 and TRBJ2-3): GAGVSQSPSNKVTEKGKDVELRCDPISGHTALYWYRQSLGQGLEFLIYFQGNSAPDKSGLPSDRFSAERTGGSVSTLTIQRTQQEDSAVYLCASSLGSAGVTDTQYFGPGTRLTVL.

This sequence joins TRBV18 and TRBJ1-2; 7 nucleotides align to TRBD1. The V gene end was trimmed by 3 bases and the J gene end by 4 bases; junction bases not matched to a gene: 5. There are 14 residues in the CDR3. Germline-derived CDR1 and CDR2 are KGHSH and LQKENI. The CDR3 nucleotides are TGTGCCAGCTCACCCTCCCGGGACAGCTATGGCTACACCTTC. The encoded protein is CASSPSRDSYGYTF.

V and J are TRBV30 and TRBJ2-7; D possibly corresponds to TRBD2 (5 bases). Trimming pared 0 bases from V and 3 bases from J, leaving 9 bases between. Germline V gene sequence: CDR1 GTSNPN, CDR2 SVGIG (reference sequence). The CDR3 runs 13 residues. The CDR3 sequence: CAWSVGVGYEQYF. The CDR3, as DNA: TGTGCCTGGAGTGTGGGAGTCGGCTACGAGCAGTACTTC.

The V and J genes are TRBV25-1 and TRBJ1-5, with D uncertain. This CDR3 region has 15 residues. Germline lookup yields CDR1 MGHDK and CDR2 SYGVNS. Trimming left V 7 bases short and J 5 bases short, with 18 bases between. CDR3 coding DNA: TGTGCCAGCACCCCCAGGCACAGCACTGATCAGCCCCAGCATTTT. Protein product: CASTPRHSTDQPQHF.

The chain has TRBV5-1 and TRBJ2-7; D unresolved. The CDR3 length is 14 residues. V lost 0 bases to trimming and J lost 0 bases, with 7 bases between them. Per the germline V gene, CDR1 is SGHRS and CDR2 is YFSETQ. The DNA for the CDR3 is TGCGCCAGCAGCTTGGAAGCCGTCTCCTACGAGCAGTACTTC. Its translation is CASSLEAVSYEQYF.

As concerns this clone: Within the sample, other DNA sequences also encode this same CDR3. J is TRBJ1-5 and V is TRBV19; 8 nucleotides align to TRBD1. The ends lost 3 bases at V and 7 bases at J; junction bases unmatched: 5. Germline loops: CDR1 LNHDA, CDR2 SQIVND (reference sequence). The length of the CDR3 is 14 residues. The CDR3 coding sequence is TGTGCCAGTAGTATTGACAGGGGAAACCAGCCCCAGCATTTT. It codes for CASSIDRGNQPQHF.

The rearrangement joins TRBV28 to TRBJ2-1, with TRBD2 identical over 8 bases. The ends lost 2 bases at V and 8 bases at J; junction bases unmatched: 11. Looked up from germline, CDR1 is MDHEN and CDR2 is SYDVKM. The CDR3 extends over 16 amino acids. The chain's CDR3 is CASSLVRAGALDEQFF. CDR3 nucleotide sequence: TGTGCCAGCAGTTTAGTCCGAGCGGGAGCGTTAGATGAGCAGTTCTTC.

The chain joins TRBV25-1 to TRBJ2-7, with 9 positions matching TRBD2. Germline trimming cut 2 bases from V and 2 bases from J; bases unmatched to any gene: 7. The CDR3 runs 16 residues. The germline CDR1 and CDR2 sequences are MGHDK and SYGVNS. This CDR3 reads CASSESVLAGTYEQYF. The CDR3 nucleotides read TGTGCCAGCAGTGAAAGTGTCCTAGCGGGGACCTACGAGCAGTACTTC.

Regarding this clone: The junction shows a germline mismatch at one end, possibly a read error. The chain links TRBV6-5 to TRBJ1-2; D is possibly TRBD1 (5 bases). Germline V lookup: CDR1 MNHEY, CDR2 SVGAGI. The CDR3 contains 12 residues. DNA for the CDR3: TGTGCCAGCAGTTACCAGGGAAACGGCTACCCCTTC. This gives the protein CASSYQGNGYPF.

CDR3 in DNA: TGTGCCAGCAGCCCGGGAGGATTCTATGGCTACACCTTC. The encoded protein is CASSPGGFYGYTF. This chain joins TRBV27 and TRBJ1-2, with unresolved D. V lost 6 bases and J lost 4, with 12 bases in between. The CDR3 totals 13 residues. Germline lookup yields CDR1 MNHEY and CDR2 SMNVEV (reference sequence).

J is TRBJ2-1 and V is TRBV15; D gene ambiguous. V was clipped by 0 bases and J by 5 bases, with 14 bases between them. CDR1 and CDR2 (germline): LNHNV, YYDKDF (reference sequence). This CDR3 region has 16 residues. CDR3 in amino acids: CATSRDTTPRNNEQFF. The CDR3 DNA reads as TGTGCCACCAGCAGAGATACTACCCCCCGTAACAATGAGCAGTTCTTC.

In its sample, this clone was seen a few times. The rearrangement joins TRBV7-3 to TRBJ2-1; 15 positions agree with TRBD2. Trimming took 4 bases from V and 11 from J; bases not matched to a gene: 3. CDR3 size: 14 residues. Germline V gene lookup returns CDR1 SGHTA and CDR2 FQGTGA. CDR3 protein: CASSSGLAGGKQFF. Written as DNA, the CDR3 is TGTGCCAGCAGCTCGGGACTAGCGGGAGGTAAGCAGTTCTTC.

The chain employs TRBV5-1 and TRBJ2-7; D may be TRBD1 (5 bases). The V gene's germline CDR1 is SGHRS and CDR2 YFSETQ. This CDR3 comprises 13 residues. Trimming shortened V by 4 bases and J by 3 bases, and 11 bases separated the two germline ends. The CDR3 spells CASSRGRDYEQYF. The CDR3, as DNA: TGCGCCAGCAGCCGCGGCAGGGACTACGAGCAGTACTTC.

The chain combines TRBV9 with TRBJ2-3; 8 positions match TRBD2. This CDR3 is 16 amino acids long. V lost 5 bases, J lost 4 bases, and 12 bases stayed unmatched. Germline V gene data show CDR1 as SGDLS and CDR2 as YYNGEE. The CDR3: CASSRGGRGEADTQYF. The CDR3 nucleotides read TGTGCCAGCAGTCGGGGGGGGCGGGGGGAGGCAGATACGCAGTATTTT.

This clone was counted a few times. CDR3 in DNA: TGTGCCAGCAGTGCAACAGGGGGCCCGTCCCAGTACTTC. It is translated as CASSATGGPSQYF. The rearrangement joins TRBV27 to TRBJ2-5; 9 bases align to TRBD1. The CDR3 extends over 13 amino acids. V shed 5 bases, J shed 9 bases, and the junction held 7 bases outside the gene matches. Germline CDR1 and CDR2: MNHEY and SMNVEV (reference sequence).

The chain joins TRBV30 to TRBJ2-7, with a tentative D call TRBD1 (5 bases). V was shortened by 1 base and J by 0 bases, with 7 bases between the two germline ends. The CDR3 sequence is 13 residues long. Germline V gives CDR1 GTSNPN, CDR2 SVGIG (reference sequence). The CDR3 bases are TGTGCCTGGAGTGGACAGCTCTCCTACGAGCAGTACTTC. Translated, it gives CAWSGQLSYEQYF. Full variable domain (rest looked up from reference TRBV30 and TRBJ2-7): SQTIHQWPATLVQPVGSPLSLECTVEGTSNPNLYWYRQAAGRGLQLLFYSVGIGQISSEVPQNLSASRPQDRQFILSSKKLLLSDSGFYLCAWSGQLSYEQYFGPGTRLTVT.

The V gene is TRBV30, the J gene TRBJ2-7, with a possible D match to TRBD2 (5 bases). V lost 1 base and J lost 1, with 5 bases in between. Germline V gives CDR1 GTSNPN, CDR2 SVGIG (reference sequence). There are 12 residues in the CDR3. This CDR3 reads CAWSAGSYEQYF. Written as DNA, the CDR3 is TGTGCCTGGAGTGCGGGGTCCTACGAGCAGTACTTC.

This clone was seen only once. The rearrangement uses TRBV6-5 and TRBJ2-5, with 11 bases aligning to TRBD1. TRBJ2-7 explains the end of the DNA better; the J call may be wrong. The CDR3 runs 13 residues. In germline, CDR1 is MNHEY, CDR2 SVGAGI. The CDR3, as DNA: TGTGCCAGCACAGGACAGGGGGCCCACGAGCAGTACTTC. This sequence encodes CASTGQGAHEQYF.

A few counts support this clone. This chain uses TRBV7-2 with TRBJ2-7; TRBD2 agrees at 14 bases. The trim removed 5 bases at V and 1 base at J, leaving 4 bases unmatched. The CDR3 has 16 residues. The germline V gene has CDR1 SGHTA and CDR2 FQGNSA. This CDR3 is CASSPTSGRGSYEQYF. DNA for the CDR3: TGTGCCAGCAGCCCGACTAGCGGGAGGGGATCCTACGAGCAGTACTTC.